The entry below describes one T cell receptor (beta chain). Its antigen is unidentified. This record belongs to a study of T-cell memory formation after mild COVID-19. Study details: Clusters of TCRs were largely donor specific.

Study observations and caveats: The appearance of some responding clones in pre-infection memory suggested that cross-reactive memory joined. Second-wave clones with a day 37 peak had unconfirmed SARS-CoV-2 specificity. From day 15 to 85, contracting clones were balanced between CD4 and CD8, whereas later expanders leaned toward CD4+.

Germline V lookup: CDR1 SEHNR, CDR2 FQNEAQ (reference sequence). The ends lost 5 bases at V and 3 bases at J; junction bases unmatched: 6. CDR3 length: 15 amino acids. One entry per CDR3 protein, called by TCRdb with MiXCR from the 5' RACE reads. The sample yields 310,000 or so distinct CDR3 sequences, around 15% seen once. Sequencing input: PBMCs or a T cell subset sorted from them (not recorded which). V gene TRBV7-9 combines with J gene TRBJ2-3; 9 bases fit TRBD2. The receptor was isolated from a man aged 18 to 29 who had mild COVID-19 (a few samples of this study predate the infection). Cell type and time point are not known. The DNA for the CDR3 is TGTGCCAGCAGCCCTAGCGGGGTTAGTACAGATACGCAGTATTTT. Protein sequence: CASSPSGVSTDTQYF. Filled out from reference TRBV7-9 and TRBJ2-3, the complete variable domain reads DTGVSQNPRHKITKRGQNVTFRCDPISEHNRLYWYRQTLGQGPEFLTYFQNEAQLEKSRLLSDRFSAERPKGSFSTLEIQRTEQGDSAMYLCASSPSGVSTDTQYFGPGTRLTVL.